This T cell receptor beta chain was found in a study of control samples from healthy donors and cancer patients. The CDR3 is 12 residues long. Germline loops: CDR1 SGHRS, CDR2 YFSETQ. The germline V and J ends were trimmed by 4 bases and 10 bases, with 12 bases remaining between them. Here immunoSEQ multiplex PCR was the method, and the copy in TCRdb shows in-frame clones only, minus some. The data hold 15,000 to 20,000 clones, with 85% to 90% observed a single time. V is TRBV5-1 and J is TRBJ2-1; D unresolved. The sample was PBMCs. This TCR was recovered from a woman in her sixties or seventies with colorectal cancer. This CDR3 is CASSEPPLEQFF. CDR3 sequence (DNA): TGCGCCAGCAGCGAACCCCCATTGGAGCAGTTCTTC.